A selection of T cell receptor beta chains follows, all from one sample in a study of shared clonotypes between healthy human individuals. Here immunoSEQ multiplex PCR was the method, and the copy in TCRdb shows in-frame clones only, minus some. The data show millions of clones, 85% to 95% seen once. Sequenced material: naive CD8+ T cells from PBMCs. These receptor sequences come from a man aged 18-30 years in good health. Some clones in this sample may be carry-over from other donors' samples. Both conserved end residues are part of each CDR3. The D gene is left open where the match is weak. Size is stated for part of the rows, as once, few or many counts, or as a class when the clone is expanded.

>TRBV30|-|-|TRBJ2-2
CAWRAGRVGELFF
TGTGCCTGGAGGGCTGGACGTGTGGGGGAGCTGTTTTTT
>TRBV7-5|-|-|TRBJ1-2
CVRRLGVYGYTF
TGTGTCAGAAGGCTAGGGGTTTATGGCTACACCTTC
>TRBV4-1|TRBD1|-|TRBJ2-7
CASRAGTGGEQYF
TGCGCCAGCAGAGCCGGGACAGGGGGCGAGCAGTACTTC
>TRBV5-1|-|-|TRBJ2-2
CASSFSPGDPTNTGELFF
TGCGCCAGCAGCTTTAGCCCAGGTGACCCTACGAACACCGGGGAGCTGTTTTTT
>TRBV7-8|TRBD1|-|TRBJ1-4
CASSLSQGNEKLFF
TGTGCCAGCAGCTTATCACAGGGGAATGAAAAACTGTTTTTT
>TRBV4-3|-|-|TRBJ2-5
CASSHGPIGYEADGETQYF
TGCGCCAGCAGCCACGGACCGATAGGTTATGAGGCCGATGGGGAGACCCAGTACTTC
>TRBV5-6|-|-|TRBJ2-7
CASSLAGLEQYF
TGTGCCAGCAGCTTGGCTGGGCTCGAGCAGTACTTC
>TRBV2|TRBD1|-|TRBJ2-7
CASSEGRGQAYEQYF
TGTGCCAGCAGTGAAGGTCGCGGACAGGCCTACGAGCAGTACTTC
>TRBV7-9|TRBD2|-|TRBJ2-2
CASSLALAGGPGELFF
TGTGCCAGCAGCTTAGCCCTAGCGGGAGGGCCCGGGGAGCTGTTTTTT
>TRBV14|TRBD1|-|TRBJ2-3
CASSLNSGTGGRDTQYF
TGTGCCAGCAGTCTTAATTCCGGGACAGGGGGCCGGGATACGCAGTATTTT
>TRBV29-1|TRBD1|-|TRBJ2-1
CSVEVMTGGSSNEQFF
TGCAGCGTTGAAGTAATGACAGGGGGTTCCAGCAATGAGCAGTTCTTC
>TRBV27|-|-|TRBJ2-5
CASSFLGDETQYF
TGTGCCAGCAGTTTTTTAGGGGATGAGACCCAGTACTTC
>TRBV28|-|-|TRBJ2-2
CASSGHYIDTGELFF
TGTGCCAGCTCTGGACACTACATAGATACCGGGGAGCTGTTTTTT
>TRBV18|-|-|TRBJ2-1
CASSPQSDGWGDNEQFF
TGTGCCAGCTCACCCCAATCAGACGGCTGGGGGGATAATGAGCAGTTCTTC
>TRBV9|-|-|TRBJ1-1
CASSVAVGTEAFF
TGTGCCAGCAGCGTAGCTGTGGGCACTGAAGCTTTCTTT
>TRBV27|TRBD1|-|TRBJ2-5
CASSPTWGQGIQETQYF
TGTGCCAGCAGTCCGACCTGGGGACAGGGGATCCAAGAGACCCAGTACTTC
>TRBV19|TRBD1|-|TRBJ1-1
CASSIDLDRAGSNEAFF
TGTGCCAGTAGTATAGACCTAGACAGGGCGGGCAGCAATGAAGCTTTCTTT
>TRBV7-9|-|-|TRBJ2-5
CASSLLGLSRKTQYF
TGTGCCAGCAGCTTGCTAGGACTCTCCCGAAAGACCCAGTACTTC
>TRBV27|-|-|TRBJ1-4
CASSFKRVGSLNEKLFF
TGTGCCAGCAGTTTCAAAAGGGTCGGCAGCCTTAATGAAAAACTGTTTTTT
>TRBV4-1|-|-|TRBJ1-2
CASSHWQGDYGYTF
TGCGCCAGCAGCCACTGGCAGGGTGACTATGGCTACACCTTC
>TRBV5-1|TRBD1|-|TRBJ1-1
CASSTQQGGQAEAFF
TGCGCCAGCAGCACCCAACAGGGGGGGCAGGCTGAAGCTTTCTTT
>TRBV18|-|-|TRBJ2-7
CASSLAVGYEQYF
TGTGCCAGCTCACTAGCAGTGGGCTACGAGCAGTACTTC
>TRBV27|-|-|TRBJ2-7
CASSFGQSYEQYF
TGTGCCAGCAGTTTCGGTCAGTCCTACGAGCAGTACTTC
>TRBV19|TRBD2|once|TRBJ2-1
CASRASGTANEQFF
TGTGCCAGTAGAGCTAGCGGGACTGCAAATGAGCAGTTCTTC
>TRBV14|-|-|TRBJ1-4
CASSRTVLNEKLFF
TGTGCCAGCAGCAGGACAGTATTGAATGAAAAACTGTTTTTT
>TRBV4-1|-|-|TRBJ2-5
CASSQVGDGETQYF
TGCGCCAGCAGCCAAGTGGGAGATGGGGAGACCCAGTACTTC
>TRBV19|-|-|TRBJ2-3
CASSILDTQYF
TGTGCCAGTAGCATCCTAGATACGCAGTATTTT
>TRBV6-5|TRBD1|-|TRBJ1-2
CASIGQGLNYGYTF
TGTGCCAGCATAGGACAGGGGCTTAACTATGGCTACACCTTC
>TRBV20-1|-|-|TRBJ2-7
CSAPREAEQYF
TGCAGTGCTCCCAGGGAAGCCGAGCAGTACTTC
>TRBV6-5|-|-|TRBJ2-1
CASSYSLGGGEQFF
TGTGCCAGCAGTTATTCCCTAGGGGGGGGTGAGCAGTTCTTC
>TRBV5-4|TRBD2|once|TRBJ2-3
CASSLEVTSGRPDTQYF
TGTGCCAGCAGCTTGGAGGTAACTAGCGGGAGACCAGATACGCAGTATTTT
>TRBV14|-|-|TRBJ1-1
CASSPTRFRNTEAFF
TGTGCCAGCAGCCCTACTCGTTTCCGTAACACTGAAGCTTTCTTT
>TRBV7-6|TRBD1|-|TRBJ2-7
CASSPDRAYEQYF
TGTGCCAGCAGCCCGGACAGGGCCTACGAGCAGTACTTC
>TRBV19|-|once|TRBJ1-5
CASSAPGVQPQHF
TGTGCCAGTAGTGCCCCGGGTGTTCAGCCCCAGCATTTT
>TRBV9|-|-|TRBJ2-7
CASSPLGGYEQYF
TGTGCCAGCAGCCCTCTTGGAGGGTACGAGCAGTACTTC
>TRBV9|-|-|TRBJ1-4
CASSGGRINEKLFF
TGTGCCAGCAGCGGGGGGCGGATTAATGAAAAACTGTTTTTT
>TRBV5-6|-|-|TRBJ1-3
CASSSPMKDTIYF
TGTGCCAGCAGTTCCCCCATGAAGGACACCATATATTTT
>TRBV7-7|-|-|TRBJ2-1
CASSLAQGSEQFF
TGTGCCAGCAGCTTAGCCCAGGGGAGTGAGCAGTTCTTC
>TRBV5-6|-|-|TRBJ2-2
CASRALEDSPTGELFF
TGTGCCAGCAGAGCTCTGGAGGACAGCCCCACCGGGGAGCTGTTTTTT
>TRBV27|-|-|TRBJ1-4
CASSTGTRLFF
TGTGCCAGCAGTACCGGGACACGACTGTTTTTT
>TRBV28|TRBD2|-|TRBJ2-7
CASSQSGSGYEQYF
TGTGCCAGCAGCCAGAGCGGGAGTGGGTACGAGCAGTACTTC
>TRBV25-1|-|-|TRBJ1-1
CASSDLYTEAFF
TGTGCCAGCAGTGATTTATACACTGAAGCTTTCTTT
>TRBV7-2|TRBD1|-|TRBJ2-1
CASSPPGQGYNEQFF
TGTGCCAGCAGCCCACCGGGACAGGGGTACAATGAGCAGTTCTTC
>TRBV29-1|-|-|TRBJ1-2
CSAGSRDMDYGYTF
TGCAGCGCCGGCTCCCGGGACATGGACTATGGCTACACCTTC
>TRBV9|TRBD2|-|TRBJ2-3
CASSAGGGSTDTQYF
TGTGCCAGCAGCGCAGGCGGGGGAAGCACAGATACGCAGTATTTT
>TRBV27|-|-|TRBJ2-4
CASSPFTGSAKNIQYF
TGTGCCAGCAGTCCCTTTACTGGATCAGCCAAAAACATTCAGTACTTC
>TRBV27|-|-|TRBJ2-1
CASGLGSSYNEQFF
TGTGCCAGCGGTCTGGGGAGCTCCTACAATGAGCAGTTCTTC